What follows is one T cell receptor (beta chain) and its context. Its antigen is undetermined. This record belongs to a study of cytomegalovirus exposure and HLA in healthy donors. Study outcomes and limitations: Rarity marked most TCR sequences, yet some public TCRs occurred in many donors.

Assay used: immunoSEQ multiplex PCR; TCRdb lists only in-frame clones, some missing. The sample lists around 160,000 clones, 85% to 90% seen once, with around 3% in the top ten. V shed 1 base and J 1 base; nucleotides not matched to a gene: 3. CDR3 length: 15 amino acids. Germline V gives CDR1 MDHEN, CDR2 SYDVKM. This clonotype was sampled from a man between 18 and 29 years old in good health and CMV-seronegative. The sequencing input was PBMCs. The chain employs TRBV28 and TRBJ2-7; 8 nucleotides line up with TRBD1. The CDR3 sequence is CASSLYRGRSYEQYV. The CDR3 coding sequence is TGTGCCAGCAGTTTATACAGGGGGAGATCCTACGAGCAGTACGTC.